This T cell receptor (beta chain) was identified in a study of cytomegalovirus exposure and HLA in healthy donors. Note on this clone: The antigen remains undetermined.

Findings of the study overall: TCR sequences were mostly rare, though some public TCRs occurred in many donors. In the roughly 130 validation repertoires, a later analysis found that first-cohort TCR clusters tended to co-occur.

Losses at the gene ends were 5 bases for V and 2 bases for J; bases not matched to a gene: 3. Germline V gene sequence: CDR1 ENHRY, CDR2 SYGVKD. The CDR3 totals 14 residues. Assay: immunoSEQ multiplex PCR; the TCRdb copy retains only in-frame clones and omits some. The table records some 330,000 clones, about nine tenths of them present only once. This clonotype was obtained from a young woman in good health and CMV-seronegative. The sample was PBMCs. The chain is built from TRBV10-3 and TRBJ1-1, with 9 bases fitting TRBD1. The CDR3 nucleotides read TGTGCCATCAGTAAGGGACAGGGCAACACTGAAGCTTTCTTT. Residues: CAISKGQGNTEAFF.